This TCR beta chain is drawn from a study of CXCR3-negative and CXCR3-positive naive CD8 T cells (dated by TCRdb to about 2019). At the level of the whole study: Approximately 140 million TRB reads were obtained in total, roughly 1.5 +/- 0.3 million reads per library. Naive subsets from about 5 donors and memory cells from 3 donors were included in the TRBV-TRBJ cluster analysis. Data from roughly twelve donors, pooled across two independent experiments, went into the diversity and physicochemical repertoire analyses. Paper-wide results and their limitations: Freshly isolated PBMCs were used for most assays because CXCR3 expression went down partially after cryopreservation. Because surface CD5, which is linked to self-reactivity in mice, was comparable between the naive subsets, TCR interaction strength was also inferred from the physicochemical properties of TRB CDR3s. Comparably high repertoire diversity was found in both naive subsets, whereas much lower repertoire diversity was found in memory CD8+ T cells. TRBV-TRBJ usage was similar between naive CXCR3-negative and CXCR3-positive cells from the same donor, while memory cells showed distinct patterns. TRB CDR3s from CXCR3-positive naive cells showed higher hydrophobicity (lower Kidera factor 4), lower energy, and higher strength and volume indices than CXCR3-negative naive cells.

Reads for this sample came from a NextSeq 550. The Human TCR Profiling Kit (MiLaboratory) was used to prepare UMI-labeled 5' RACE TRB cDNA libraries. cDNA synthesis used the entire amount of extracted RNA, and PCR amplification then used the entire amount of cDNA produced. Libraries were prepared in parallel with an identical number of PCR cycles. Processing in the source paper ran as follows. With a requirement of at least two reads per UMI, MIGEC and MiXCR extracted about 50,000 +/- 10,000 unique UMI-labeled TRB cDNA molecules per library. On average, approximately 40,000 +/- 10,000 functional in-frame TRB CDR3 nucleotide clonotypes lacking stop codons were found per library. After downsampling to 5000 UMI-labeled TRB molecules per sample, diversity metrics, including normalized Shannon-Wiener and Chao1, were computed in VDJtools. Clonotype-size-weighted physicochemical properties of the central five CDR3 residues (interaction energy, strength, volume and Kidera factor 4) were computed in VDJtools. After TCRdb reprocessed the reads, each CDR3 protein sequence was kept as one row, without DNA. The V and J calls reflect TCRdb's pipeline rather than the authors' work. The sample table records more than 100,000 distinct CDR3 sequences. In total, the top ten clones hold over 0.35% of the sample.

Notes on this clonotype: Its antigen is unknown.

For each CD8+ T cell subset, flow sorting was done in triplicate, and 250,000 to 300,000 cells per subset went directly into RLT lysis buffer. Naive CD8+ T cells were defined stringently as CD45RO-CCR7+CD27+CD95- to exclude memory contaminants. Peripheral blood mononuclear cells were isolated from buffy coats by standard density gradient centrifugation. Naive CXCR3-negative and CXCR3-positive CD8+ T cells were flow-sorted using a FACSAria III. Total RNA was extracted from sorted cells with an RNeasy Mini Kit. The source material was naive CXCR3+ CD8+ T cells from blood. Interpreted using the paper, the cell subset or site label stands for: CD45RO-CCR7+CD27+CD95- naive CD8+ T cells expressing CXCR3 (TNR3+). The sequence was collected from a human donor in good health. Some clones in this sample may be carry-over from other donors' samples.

The CDR3 reads as follows: CASMGSYNEQFF. Here the chain combines TRBV6-2 or TRBV6-3 and TRBJ2-1. Including cysteine and phenylalanine, the CDR3 has 12 amino acids. No DNA was logged. CDR1 MNHEY and CDR2 SVGEGT were looked up in the germline V gene.